The 18 T cell receptor beta chains reported below all come from one sample, sequenced in a study of cytomegalovirus exposure and HLA in healthy donors. Data came from immunoSEQ multiplex PCR; TCRdb stores just in-frame clones and leaves some out. The repertoire holds 150,000 to 160,000 clones, with around nine tenths as singletons. The sequenced sample was PBMCs. These receptors all come from a man younger than 30 in good health and CMV-seropositive.

This rearrangement joins TRBV29-1 to TRBJ1-1; 9 bases align to TRBD1. The CDR3 covers 17 residues. CDR1 is SQVTM, CDR2 ANQGSEA, per germline. With V trimmed by 7 bases and J by 3 bases, 18 bases remained unmatched. The CDR3 DNA is TGCAGCGCCCGAGAAAGGGAGAACAGGGGGCTTGACACTGAAGCTTTCTTT. It specifies CSARERENRGLDTEAFF.

The J gene is TRBJ2-7, the V gene TRBV9; 9 nucleotides agree with TRBD1. CDR1 is SGDLS, CDR2 YYNGEE, per germline. The CDR3 loop spans 14 amino acids. Unmatched junction bases numbered 4, after V lost 0 bases and J lost 6 bases. The CDR3: CASSVGPGQGEQYF. In nucleotides, the CDR3 is TGTGCCAGCAGCGTAGGCCCGGGACAGGGCGAGCAGTACTTC.

The chain combines TRBV19 with TRBJ1-5; D gene unclear. The CDR3 runs to 13 residues. The V and J ends lost 5 bases and 1 base respectively, with 6 bases between them. Per germline, CDR1 LNHDA and CDR2 SQIVND (reference sequence). This CDR3 reads CASSAHSNQPQHF. CDR3 coding DNA: TGTGCCAGTAGTGCGCACAGCAATCAGCCCCAGCATTTT.

J is TRBJ2-7 and V is TRBV18, with 7 bases identical to TRBD2. CDR1 and CDR2 (germline): KGHSH, LQKENI. CDR3 size: 16 residues. The V and J ends lost 0 bases and 3 bases, in that order; junction bases with no gene match: 8. CDR3 bases: TGTGCCAGCTCACCACCCGGAGCCAGCGGGGTCTACGAGCAGTACTTC. Translating it yields CASSPPGASGVYEQYF.

This chain uses TRBV5-6 with TRBJ2-7; 7 bases agree with TRBD1. CDR3 length equals 15 residues. CDR1 SGHDT and CDR2 YYEEEE come from the germline V gene. V lost 4 bases to trimming and J lost 1 base; unmatched junction nucleotides: 8. CDR3: CASSPDRATSYEQYF. The DNA for the CDR3 is TGTGCCAGCAGCCCTGACAGGGCCACGTCCTACGAGCAGTACTTC.

The J gene is TRBJ1-5, the V gene TRBV2, with TRBD1 matching over 8 bases. The V segment lost 9 bases and the J segment 8 bases; nucleotides outside the gene matches: 15. Germline V gene sequence: CDR1 SNHLY, CDR2 FYNNEI. The CDR3 sequence is 15 residues long. The CDR3 nucleotides are TGTGCCAGTATCAGGGGGCTCAACGTGGTAGAGCCCCAGCATTTT. Translation: CASIRGLNVVEPQHF.

CDR3: CASSQPTRVIEQFF. The CDR3 DNA reads TGCGCCAGCAGCCAACCGACTAGAGTCATTGAGCAGTTCTTC. The V call is TRBV4-1, the J call TRBJ2-1; the D gene is possibly TRBD2 (6 bases). The V gene lost 2 bases and the J gene lost 9 bases, with 14 bases spanning the gap. Germline V CDR1 and CDR2: MGHRA, YSYEKL. This CDR3 contains 14 residues.

The chain carries TRBV25-1 and TRBJ2-3; weak D call: TRBD2 (6 bases). The length of the CDR3 is 16 residues. V lost 5 bases, J lost 1 base, and 16 bases lay in between. CDR1 is MGHDK and CDR2 is SYGVNS in the germline V gene. The CDR3, as DNA: TGTGCCAGCAGTACTCCCAAAGGAGGGGGCACAGATACGCAGTATTTT. It specifies CASSTPKGGGTDTQYF.

The CDR3 is CASEATTNEKLFF. The CDR3 DNA reads as TGTGCCAGCGAGGCCACAACTAATGAAAAACTGTTTTTT. The chain uses TRBV2 and TRBJ1-4, with unresolved D. With 8 bases removed from V and 0 bases from J, the gap between germline ends came to 7 bases. Germline values: CDR1 SNHLY, CDR2 FYNNEI. The CDR3 loop spans 13 amino acids.

V and J are TRBV9 and TRBJ2-2, with TRBD1 as a possible D gene (5 bases). The CDR3 loop spans 15 amino acids. Germline values: CDR1 SGDLS, CDR2 YYNGEE. Deletions cut 1 base from V and 1 base from J, with 8 bases between. CDR3 nucleotides: TGTGCCAGCAGCGTACTACAGGTGAACACCGGGGAGCTGTTTTTT. This gives the protein CASSVLQVNTGELFF.

The chain is built from TRBV11-2 and TRBJ1-2, with D possibly TRBD1 on 5 matching bases. V lost 1 base and J lost 3, with 12 bases in between. This CDR3 spans 15 amino acids. Germline CDR1 and CDR2: SGHAT and FQNNGV. The CDR3 bases are TGTGCCAGCAGCTTAGTCTTGGGGGGGGACTATGGCTACACCTTC. Its translation: CASSLVLGGDYGYTF.

The chain links TRBV7-2 to TRBJ2-2; TRBD2 aligns across 12 bases. Germline CDR1 SGHTA, CDR2 FQGNSA. The CDR3 covers 17 residues. With 5 bases clipped from V and 2 bases from J, the junction kept 6 bases outside the gene matches. CDR3 loop: CASSMGLAGYNTGELFF. In nucleotides, the CDR3 is TGTGCCAGCAGCATGGGACTAGCGGGTTATAACACCGGGGAGCTGTTTTTT.

The CDR3 DNA is TGTGCCAGCAGCCCCTCAGCGGGGACTAGCTCGGGTACGCAGTATTTT. As protein: CASSPSAGTSSGTQYF. The rearrangement joins TRBV9 to TRBJ2-3, with 9 nucleotides matching TRBD2. The CDR3 covers 16 residues. V was pared by 4 bases and J by 8 bases, with 14 bases of the junction left unmatched. The germline gives CDR1 SGDLS, CDR2 YYNGEE.

The chain combines TRBV5-1 with TRBJ2-3, with D possibly being TRBD1 (5 bases). Trimming cost V 0 bases and J 2 bases, with 10 bases left between them. The length of the CDR3 is 15 residues. Germline V lookup: CDR1 SGHRS, CDR2 YFSETQ. CDR3 amino acids: CASSLASRVTDTQYF. The CDR3 DNA is TGCGCCAGCAGCTTGGCTTCCAGGGTCACAGATACGCAGTATTTT.

The gene calls are TRBV7-2 and TRBJ2-7; D is unresolved. In germline, CDR1 is SGHTA, CDR2 FQGNSA. The CDR3 has 15 residues. V lost 0 bases and J lost 0, with 9 bases in between. CDR3 DNA sequence: TGTGCCAGCAGCTTAGCTTCCACTTCCTCCTACGAGCAGTACTTC. Translating it yields CASSLASTSSYEQYF.

The chain has TRBV15 and TRBJ1-5; 8 bases agree with TRBD1. CDR1 is LNHNV and CDR2 is YYDKDF in the germline V gene (reference sequence). V dropped 9 bases and J dropped 2; count of bases not matched to a gene: 3. The CDR3 has 13 amino acids. The CDR3 DNA is TGTGCCACGTCGGACAGGGGCAATCAGCCCCAGCATTTT. It specifies CATSDRGNQPQHF.

The chain carries TRBV19 and TRBJ1-2, with D unresolved. The CDR3 consists of 13 residues. Germline-derived CDR1 and CDR2 are LNHDA and SQIVND (reference sequence). V lost 5 bases to trimming and J lost 6 bases, with 13 bases between them. The DNA of the CDR3 is TGTGCCAGTAGTGACCCCTCAGGTGATGGCTACACCTTC. As protein: CASSDPSGDGYTF.

The CDR3 spells CASSVVARVIDTQYF. For the CDR3, the DNA is TGTGCCAGCAGCGTAGTGGCCAGGGTGATAGATACGCAGTATTTT. The chain has TRBV9 and TRBJ2-3, with D possibly matching TRBD1 (5 bases). The CDR3 is 15 residues long. CDR1 and CDR2 (germline): SGDLS, YYNGEE. Trimming stripped 0 bases from V and 5 bases from J, with 13 bases between.